This TCR beta chain is from a study of quantifying T cell responses using KT2 cells (TCRdb year 2017). Regarding the study in general: RNA was DNase-treated and reverse transcribed with TCR alpha and beta constant-region primers, mostly using SuperScript III. To prevent over-amplification, PCR2 was performed as a SYBR Green qPCR and halted at a predetermined fluorescence threshold. The efficiency of the T4 ligation step under optimum conditions was estimated to be above 9%.

Library preparation used UMI-ligation and nested PCR. A single-stranded oligonucleotide carrying the Illumina SP2 sequence and a UMI was ligated to the cDNA 3' end using T4 RNA ligase 1. PCR1 was run for 4 cycles (98 degrees C for 15 s, 69 degrees C for 30 s, 72 degrees C for 40 s), and an equimolar mix of RC1.1 and RC1.2, covering TRBC1 and TRBC2, was used as the beta primer. Starting at PCR2, TCR alpha and beta chains were handled separately, and sample indices and Illumina adaptors were added. The UMI comprised 12 random nucleotides, as two hexamers separated by a spacer, placed after an 8-base spacer. Sequencing was done on an Illumina MiSeq using v2 2x251 paired-end chemistry, usually with about a dozen samples per run. To boost diversity, each sequencing library was supplemented with PhiX DNA at about 5-7.5%. The authors' analysis ran thus. Raw reads were converted to FASTQ with bcl2fastq and demultiplexed by dual indices using Demultiplexor. V and J genes were assigned by Decombinator through tag matching, with a single base-pair mismatch permitted. Using UMIs, Collapsinator corrected both sequencing errors and the frequency errors that come from PCR heterogeneity. Decombinator identifiers were converted to nucleotide sequence by CDR3Translator, the sequences were translated to amino acids, and CDR3 was extracted using C- and N-terminal motifs. A cluster of KT2 sequences sharing one unique molecular identifier was counted as one distinct KT2 TCR. The public reads were run again by TCRdb, first through fastp at Q25 and then through MiXCR, and only productive beta chains were kept. Entries that share a CDR3 protein sequence are merged under the most common genes and DNA. Here the V and J calls rest on TCRdb's processing, not on the authors' analysis. The sample table lists 40,000 to 55,000 distinct CDR3 sequences, 11% of them with a count of one. The biggest ten clones account for roughly a tenth of the sample.

Broader findings and caveats from the paper: No side-by-side comparison between this pipeline and other TCR sequencing techniques was included in the study. The numbers of KT2 alpha and beta sequences increased linearly with the number of input KT2 cells across several orders of magnitude. KT2 sequences were detected down to the lowest spike-in tested, which was about one KT2 cell per 100,000 PBMC. Saturation was seen in the detection of KT2 sequences when very high numbers of KT2 cells were spiked in.

On this clonotype itself: No antigen is known for it. Base quality data are lacking; no much larger clone is found one base away.

To test the sensitivity and accuracy of the pipeline, known numbers of KT2, a T cell clone whose TCR had already been sequenced, were spiked into unfractionated PBMC. A range of KT2-to-PBMC ratios was set up by mixing KT2 cells into a fixed number of PBMC. From the germline V gene (reference sequence), CDR1 is SGHNT and CDR2 is YYREEE. Germline trimming: 4 bases from V, 4 bases from J; junction bases outside gene matches: 10. From cysteine to phenylalanine, the CDR3 is 15 amino acids long. Of the read, only the CDR3 DNA is kept; its 45 bases are in frame from base 1. The V gene is TRBV5-4 and the J gene is TRBJ1-2; 7 bases in the middle match TRBD1. The TCR was taken from a human donor. The sample consisted of PBMCs spiked with cells of the T cell clone KT2. At the DNA level, the sequence is TGTGCCAGCAGCCCAACCGGACAGGCTGTCTATGGCTACACCTTC. This gives the protein CASSPTGQAVYGYTF.